Following are 21 T cell receptor beta chains from one sample sequenced in a study of T cells after somatic rescue of genetic block. Using immunoSEQ multiplex PCR, the repertoire was profiled, and TCRdb retains in-frame clones only, with some absent. This sample has under 150,000 clones; around 90% occur once, and the top ten carry over 1.1%. Sequenced sample: peripheral blood mononuclear cells (PBMCs). All receptors derive from a woman aged 18-35 years.

The chain has TRBV6-4 and TRBJ2-2, with D tentatively TRBD2 (5 bases). Germline lookup yields CDR1 MRHNA and CDR2 SNTAGT. The CDR3 is 15 residues long. V lost 8 bases and J 0 bases, leaving 13 bases between the germline ends. The CDR3 region has the DNA TGTGCCAGCGCTCGGGATCCCGCGAACACCGGGGAGCTGTTTTTT. Encoded protein: CASARDPANTGELFF.

The genes are TRBV2 and TRBJ2-7; possible D gene TRBD1, 5 bases. Germline V gene data show CDR1 as SNHLY and CDR2 as FYNNEI. Trimming cost V 4 bases and J 6 bases, with 10 bases left between them. The CDR3 has 12 amino acids. The CDR3 is CASSALGREQYF. The CDR3 DNA follows: TGTGCCAGCAGTGCCTTGGGGCGCGAGCAGTACTTC.

The V call is TRBV12-5, the J call TRBJ2-7; D could derive from TRBD1 or TRBD2 (5 bases each). V gave up 7 bases and J gave up 2 bases, with 12 bases separating them. This CDR3 is built from 13 residues. The germline V gene encodes CDR1 LGHNT and CDR2 FRNRAP. DNA of the CDR3: TGTGCTAGTGCCCGGGACGGAACCTACGAGCAGTACTTC. Its translation is CASARDGTYEQYF.

This clone was counted only a few times. The chain links TRBV5-1 to TRBJ1-1; TRBD1 is a possible D gene (5 bases). V was clipped by 0 bases and J by 0 bases, with 9 bases between them. The CDR3 length is 15 residues. Germline-derived CDR1 and CDR2 are SGHRS and YFSETQ. The CDR3 reads CASSLAGRVNTEAFF. CDR3 in DNA: TGCGCCAGCAGCTTGGCGGGGCGGGTGAACACTGAAGCTTTCTTT.

The chain joins TRBV7-9 to TRBJ2-5, with TRBD1 identical over 9 bases. Losses at the gene ends were 2 bases for V and 3 bases for J; bases not matched to a gene: 4. Germline CDR1 reads SEHNR; CDR2 reads FQNEAQ (reference sequence). This CDR3 has 15 residues. The CDR3 nucleotides are TGTGCCAGCAGCTTAAGACAGGGGGTGGAAGAGACCCAGTACTTC. Amino acid sequence: CASSLRQGVEETQYF. The full variable domain, its missing parts supplied by reference TRBV7-9 and TRBJ2-5, is DTGVSQNPRHKITKRGQNVTFRCDPISEHNRLYWYRQTLGQGPEFLTYFQNEAQLEKSRLLSDRFSAERPKGSFSTLEIQRTEQGDSAMYLCASSLRQGVEETQYFGPGTRLLVL.

The V gene is TRBV30, the J gene TRBJ2-2; TRBD1 is a possible D gene (6 bases). Germline V CDR1 and CDR2: GTSNPN, SVGIG (reference sequence). The CDR3 extends over 11 amino acids. The V and J ends lost 7 bases and 5 bases respectively, with 8 bases between them. Written as DNA, the CDR3 is TGTGCCTCAACAGGGACCGGGGAGCTGTTTTTT. Translation: CASTGTGELFF.

The chain uses TRBV7-3 and TRBJ1-1; the D gene is possibly TRBD1 (5 bases). V was clipped by 6 bases and J by 1 base, with 12 bases between them. The germline V gene has CDR1 SGHTA and CDR2 FQGTGA. This CDR3 spans 14 amino acids. CDR3 nucleotides: TGTGCCAGCAGACCCTCGGGGGAGAACACTGAAGCTTTCTTT. Its protein product is CASRPSGENTEAFF.

The V gene is TRBV19, the J gene TRBJ1-1; no firm D call. Germline CDR1 LNHDA, CDR2 SQIVND (reference sequence). The CDR3 runs to 12 residues. The V end lost 5 bases, the J end lost 6 bases, and 10 bases lay between the germline ends. CDR3 in DNA: TGTGCCAGTAGTCCCCGGACTGCTGAAGCTTTCTTT. It translates to CASSPRTAEAFF.

The chain links TRBV9 to TRBJ2-7, with a tentative D call TRBD1 (5 bases). Trimming took 3 bases from V and 4 from J, leaving 17 bases between them. Germline lookup yields CDR1 SGDLS and CDR2 YYNGEE. The CDR3 is made up of 15 amino acids. Here the CDR3 DNA reads TGTGCCAGCAGCGCTACCAGGGTCCACCCTTACGAGCAGTACTTC. Translating gives CASSATRVHPYEQYF. Supplemented by reference TRBV9 and TRBJ2-7, the full variable domain reads DSGVTQTPKHLITATGQRVTLRCSPRSGDLSVYWYQQSLDQGLQFLIQYYNGEERAKGNILERFSAQQFPDLHSELNLSSLELGDSALYFCASSATRVHPYEQYFGPGTRLTVT.

V and J are TRBV7-9 and TRBJ1-5; 8 bases are a match to TRBD1. Looked up from germline, CDR1 is SEHNR and CDR2 is FQNEAQ (reference sequence). V trimming: 5 bases; J trimming: 2 bases; junction bases outside the gene matches: 8. CDR3 length: 16 amino acids. The CDR3 nucleotides are TGTGCCAGCAGCGCCTCAGGGGGCGCGGGCAATCAGCCCCAGCATTTT. It translates to CASSASGGAGNQPQHF.

The chain joins TRBV2 to TRBJ1-3, with 9 bases fitting TRBD1. Germline V gene sequence: CDR1 SNHLY, CDR2 FYNNEI. The length of the CDR3 is 13 residues. Trimming cost V 11 bases and J 8 bases; bases outside gene matches: 10. The CDR3 here is CAGQPGQGYTIYF. The CDR3 DNA is TGTGCCGGCCAACCGGGACAGGGTTACACCATATATTTT.

This rearrangement joins TRBV2 to TRBJ2-5; D gene ambiguous. Germline-derived CDR1 and CDR2 are SNHLY and FYNNEI. CDR3 length equals 12 residues. Trimming pared 5 bases from V and 1 base from J, leaving 5 bases between. The CDR3 region is CASSYGQETQYF. In DNA, the CDR3 is TGTGCCAGCAGTTACGGCCAAGAGACCCAGTACTTC.

The rearrangement uses TRBV7-9 and TRBJ1-5; a possible D gene is TRBD1 (5 bases). CDR3 length equals 15 residues. Trimming took off 4 bases at V and 2 bases at J, with 12 bases between the two ends. From germline, CDR1 is SEHNR and CDR2 FQNEAQ (reference sequence). In nucleotides, the CDR3 is TGTGCCAGCAGCTGGGGAGGGGATGGCAATCAGCCCCAGCATTTT. This codes for CASSWGGDGNQPQHF.

CDR3 protein: CASSSAGQGGETQYF. CDR3 sequence (DNA): TGTGCCAGCAGCTCCGCCGGACAGGGCGGGGAGACCCAGTACTTC. The chain links TRBV5-6 to TRBJ2-5; 8 bases match TRBD1. CDR1 SGHDT and CDR2 YYEEEE come from the germline V gene. J was trimmed by 5 bases and V by 3 bases; bases with no gene match: 9. This CDR3 spans 15 amino acids.

The DNA for the CDR3 is TGTGCCAGCTCACCCGAGGGGCCTTCCACTGAAGCTTTCTTT. Its protein product is CASSPEGPSTEAFF. The V call is TRBV18, the J call TRBJ1-1; a possible D gene is TRBD1 (5 bases). The CDR3 runs 14 residues. CDR1 and CDR2 (germline): KGHSH, LQKENI. Trimming pared 3 bases from V and 4 bases from J, leaving 12 bases between.

This clone was seen just once. J is TRBJ2-7 and V is TRBV5-6; D uncertain. V gave up 0 bases and J gave up 6 bases, with 7 bases separating them. The CDR3 consists of 12 residues. Germline V CDR1 and CDR2: SGHDT, YYEEEE. CDR3 sequence (DNA): TGTGCCAGCAGCTTGGACGTTCTCGAGCAGTACTTC. Encoded protein: CASSLDVLEQYF.

J is TRBJ1-6 and V is TRBV7-2; D unclear. Germline V gives CDR1 SGHTA, CDR2 FQGNSA. V was cut by 6 bases and J by 6 bases, with 15 bases left in between. This CDR3 comprises 15 residues. The chain's CDR3 is CASSYSAVPNSPLHF. The CDR3, as DNA: TGTGCCAGCAGTTACAGCGCCGTTCCTAATTCACCCCTCCACTTT.

The V and J genes are TRBV11-1 and TRBJ1-6, with a possible D match to TRBD1 (5 bases). From germline, CDR1 is SGHAT and CDR2 FQDESV (reference sequence). This CDR3 is built from 14 residues. V gave up 5 bases and J gave up 5 bases, with 10 bases separating them. CDR3 sequence: CASSPGDHNSPLHF. For the CDR3, the DNA is TGTGCCAGCAGCCCCGGGGACCATAATTCACCCCTCCACTTT.

As regards this clone: Other DNA sequences in the sample encode the same CDR3. V is TRBV2 and J is TRBJ2-5; perhaps TRBD2 as D (6 bases). V was clipped by 6 bases and J by 2 bases, with 10 bases between them. The CDR3 has 13 residues. The germline V gene has CDR1 SNHLY and CDR2 FYNNEI. The CDR3 DNA reads as TGTGCCAGCAGGAGGGACTTACAAGAGACCCAGTACTTC. Residues: CASRRDLQETQYF.

J is TRBJ1-4 and V is TRBV5-4, with 7 bases that match TRBD1. The CDR3 has 17 amino acids. J lost 2 bases, V lost 0 bases, and 7 bases had no gene match. In germline, CDR1 is SGHNT, CDR2 YYREEE (reference sequence). CDR3 region: CASSLGTGGFTNEKLFF. The CDR3 DNA reads as TGTGCCAGCAGCTTGGGGACAGGCGGGTTTACTAATGAAAAACTGTTTTTT.

The V gene is TRBV11-3, the J gene TRBJ2-7, with TRBD2 matching over 7 bases. Germline values: CDR1 SGHNT, CDR2 YENEEA. V trimming: 7 bases; J trimming: 0 bases; junction bases outside the gene matches: 6. The CDR3 is 14 residues long. Written as DNA, the CDR3 is TGTGCCAGCAAATCCGGGGGGTACTCCTACGAGCAGTACTTC. Amino acids: CASKSGGYSYEQYF.